The 22 T cell receptor beta chains presented below share a single source sample, sequenced in a study of T cell responses to AZD1222 COVID-19 vaccine. Assay: immunoSEQ multiplex PCR; the TCRdb copy retains only in-frame clones and omits some. The sample has roughly 100,000 clones; 86% are singletons. The sequenced sample was peripheral blood, obtained on day 0 of AZD1222 vaccination. These receptors came from an adult in good health.

This chain links TRBV14 with TRBJ1-1; 8 nucleotides line up with TRBD1. Per the germline V gene, CDR1 is SGHDN and CDR2 is FVKESK. V was pared by 0 bases and J by 1 base, with 4 bases of the junction left unmatched. The CDR3 is made up of 16 amino acids. CDR3 loop: CASSQDQGAANTEAFF. The CDR3 bases are TGTGCCAGCAGCCAAGATCAGGGGGCGGCGAACACTGAAGCTTTCTTT.

The rearrangement joins TRBV5-4 to TRBJ2-7; the D gene could be TRBD1 or TRBD2 (5 bases each). Trimming left V 1 base short and J 0 bases short, with 11 bases between. Germline-derived CDR1 and CDR2 are SGHNT and YYREEE (reference sequence). The CDR3 has 15 amino acids. This CDR3 reads CASSLPGLSSYEQYF. The DNA of the CDR3 is TGTGCCAGCAGCTTGCCGGGGCTGAGCTCCTACGAGCAGTACTTC.

The chain recombines TRBV11-2 with TRBJ2-3; 12 bases fit TRBD2. Germline V gives CDR1 SGHAT, CDR2 FQNNGV. This CDR3 region has 16 residues. V lost 5 bases, J lost 4 bases, and 7 bases stayed unmatched. The CDR3 spells CASSRLAGGPPDTQYF. In DNA form, the CDR3 reads TGTGCCAGCAGCCGTCTAGCGGGGGGGCCCCCAGATACGCAGTATTTT.

V and J are TRBV7-6 and TRBJ1-1; TRBD1 agrees at 9 bases. Germline V gives CDR1 SGHVS, CDR2 FNYEAQ. The CDR3 extends over 15 amino acids. V lost 2 bases to trimming and J lost 3 bases; unmatched junction nucleotides: 4. The chain's CDR3 is CASSLTGGPDTEAFF. The CDR3 DNA reads TGTGCCAGCAGCTTAACAGGGGGCCCGGACACTGAAGCTTTCTTT.

The chain has TRBV4-2 and TRBJ1-3, with TRBD1 matching over 9 bases. V shed 2 bases, J shed 4 bases, and the junction held 12 bases outside the gene matches. Germline lookup yields CDR1 LGHNA and CDR2 YNFKEQ. The CDR3 length is 18 residues. CDR3 sequence: CASSQRLPDRGAGNTIYF. DNA for the CDR3: TGTGCCAGCAGCCAAAGGCTCCCGGACAGGGGAGCGGGAAACACCATATATTTT.

In regard to this clone: Other DNA sequences in this sample translate to the same CDR3. The J gene is TRBJ1-1, the V gene TRBV7-2; TRBD1 is a possible D gene (5 bases). V was cut by 1 base and J by 5 bases, with 8 bases left in between. The germline gives CDR1 SGHTA, CDR2 FQGNSA. This CDR3 is built from 13 residues. CDR3 region: CASSLGGGTEAFF. CDR3 DNA: TGTGCCAGCAGCTTAGGGGGGGGAACTGAAGCTTTCTTT. Combining the CDR3 with reference TRBV7-2 and TRBJ1-1 gives the whole variable domain GAGVSQSPSNKVTEKGKDVELRCDPISGHTALYWYRQSLGQGLEFLIYFQGNSAPDKSGLPSDRFSAERTGGSVSTLTIQRTQQEDSAVYLCASSLGGGTEAFFGQGTRLTVV.

V usage is TRBV28 and J usage is TRBJ1-1, with a tentative D call TRBD1 (6 bases). This CDR3 comprises 14 residues. Deletions cut 3 bases from V and 0 bases from J, with 8 bases between. Germline CDR1 is MDHEN and CDR2 is SYDVKM. The CDR3 DNA reads TGTGCCAGCAGTTTGGGGACATTGAACACTGAAGCTTTCTTT. Translation gives CASSLGTLNTEAFF.

This chain uses TRBV20-1 with TRBJ2-3, with 7 nucleotides matching TRBD2. This CDR3 is 9 amino acids long. Germline assignment: CDR1 DFQATT and CDR2 SNEGSKA (reference sequence). The CDR3 DNA is TGCCGGGGGGAAGATACGCAGTATTTT. This gives the protein CRGEDTQYF.

V gene TRBV19 combines with J gene TRBJ2-3; the D is unclear. V lost 5 bases, J lost 2 bases, and 11 bases lay in between. This CDR3 is 14 amino acids long. Germline V gene data show CDR1 as LNHDA and CDR2 as SQIVND (reference sequence). The CDR3 here is CASSRQALTDTQYF. The CDR3 DNA reads TGTGCCAGTAGTCGTCAGGCCCTCACAGATACGCAGTATTTT.

This chain joins TRBV4-3 and TRBJ2-3; the match to TRBD1 covers 7 bases. The CDR3 covers 17 residues. The V gene end was trimmed by 0 bases and the J gene end by 1 base; junction bases not matched to a gene: 7. In germline, CDR1 is LGHNA, CDR2 YSLEER. This chain's CDR3 is CASSQEGQLYRTDTQYF. The CDR3 DNA follows: TGCGCCAGCAGCCAAGAGGGACAGCTCTACCGCACAGATACGCAGTATTTT.

The chain recombines TRBV6-7 with TRBJ2-1; maybe TRBD1 (7 bases). TRBV6-7 is flagged as an ORF with uncertain function. This CDR3 contains 16 residues. Deletions cut 2 bases from V and 7 bases from J, with 18 bases between. CDR3 nucleotides: TGTGCCAGCAGTTACCCGATGGAGGGGGCGAGGAATGAGCAGTTCTTC. Translating it yields CASSYPMEGARNEQFF.

This clone has a handful of counts. The chain links TRBV11-1 to TRBJ1-2; D might be TRBD1 (6 bases). This CDR3 contains 13 residues. CDR1 is SGHAT and CDR2 is FQDESV in the germline V gene (reference sequence). The ends were cut back, 5 bases at V and 3 bases at J, with 10 bases in the middle. The CDR3 spells CASSRGGYYGYTF. The CDR3 DNA follows: TGTGCCAGCAGCCGGGGGGGCTACTATGGCTACACCTTC.

The J gene is TRBJ2-5, the V gene TRBV5-1, with 7 bases fitting TRBD2. CDR1 SGHRS and CDR2 YFSETQ come from the germline V gene. The CDR3 is 15 amino acids. Trimming removed 5 bases from V and 5 bases from J; junction bases left unmatched: 12. In DNA, the CDR3 is TGCGCCAGCAGTTCGACTAGCTCTTCTTTGGAGACCCAGTACTTC. Translated: CASSSTSSSLETQYF.

This clone has just one count. The chain recombines TRBV18 with TRBJ2-6; no clear D. The V gene lost 0 bases and the J gene lost 2 bases, with 8 bases spanning the gap. This CDR3 is 16 amino acids long. Per germline, CDR1 KGHSH and CDR2 LQKENI. The CDR3 sequence is CASSPPGLPGANVLTF. The CDR3 nucleotides read TGTGCCAGCTCACCACCAGGCTTGCCTGGGGCCAACGTCCTGACTTTC.

The chain has TRBV5-1 and TRBJ1-5; D gene uncertain. This CDR3 spans 12 amino acids. Germline V gives CDR1 SGHRS, CDR2 YFSETQ. V was clipped by 0 bases and J by 7 bases, with 5 bases between them. The CDR3 region is CASSLEGQPQHF. The DNA for the CDR3 is TGCGCCAGCAGCTTGGAAGGCCAGCCCCAGCATTTT.

This chain connects TRBV5-1 to TRBJ2-5, with D unclear. Germline CDR1 is SGHRS and CDR2 is YFSETQ. This CDR3 contains 15 residues. The V end was cut by 0 bases, the J end by 1 base, with 10 bases between. CDR3 sequence: CASSLEGGSQETQYF. The DNA of the CDR3 is TGCGCCAGCAGCTTGGAGGGCGGATCCCAAGAGACCCAGTACTTC.

This sequence joins TRBV7-3 and TRBJ2-1, with D perhaps given as TRBD1 or TRBD2 (5 bases each). With 3 bases removed from V and 2 bases from J, the gap between germline ends came to 17 bases. The CDR3 extends over 17 amino acids. Germline lookup yields CDR1 SGHTA and CDR2 FQGTGA. This CDR3 reads CASSLRYRGRPYNEQFF. CDR3 nucleotide sequence: TGTGCCAGCAGCTTGAGATACCGGGGCCGCCCCTACAATGAGCAGTTCTTC.

The chain recombines TRBV6-1 with TRBJ2-1, with 7 bases matching TRBD2. The CDR3 spans 15 residues. The ends lost 2 bases at V and 7 bases at J; junction bases unmatched: 8. Per the germline V gene, CDR1 is MNHNS and CDR2 is SASEGT. CDR3 bases: TGTGCCAGCAGTGAATTTAGGCGGGAGCTGAATGAGCAGTTCTTC. Translation gives CASSEFRRELNEQFF.

The chain employs TRBV28 and TRBJ2-4; D may correspond to TRBD1 or TRBD2 (5 bases each). V lost 7 bases and J 1 base, leaving 14 bases between the germline ends. The CDR3 contains 15 residues. The germline CDR1 and CDR2 sequences are MDHEN and SYDVKM. CDR3 nucleotide sequence: TGTGCCAGCACCTTGGGGGTTCGGGCCAAAAACATTCAGTACTTC. This codes for CASTLGVRAKNIQYF.

In DNA, the CDR3 is TGCGCCAGCAGCGCAGATGTCGGCACTGAAGCTTTCTTT. This gives the protein CASSADVGTEAFF. The chain combines TRBV5-1 with TRBJ1-1, with D hard to call. V was pared by 4 bases and J by 4 bases, with 11 bases between. Germline values: CDR1 SGHRS, CDR2 YFSETQ. There are 13 residues in the CDR3.

The chain combines TRBV5-1 with TRBJ2-3, with 9 nucleotides matching TRBD1. The CDR3 has 16 amino acids. V lost 0 bases and J lost 2; bases outside the gene matches: 4. Germline V CDR1 and CDR2: SGHRS, YFSETQ. DNA for the CDR3: TGCGCCAGCAGCTTGGGACAGGGGGGAAACACAGATACGCAGTATTTT. The encoded protein is CASSLGQGGNTDTQYF.

The J gene is TRBJ2-5, the V gene TRBV29-1; the D call may be TRBD1 or TRBD2 (5 bases each). CDR3 length: 14 residues. Trimming cost V 3 bases and J 7 bases, with 18 bases left between them. CDR1 is SQVTM, CDR2 ANQGSEA, per germline. CDR3 protein: CSVDVSGAFGTQYF. As DNA, the CDR3 is TGCAGCGTTGACGTTTCCGGGGCGTTTGGGACCCAGTACTTC.